The 25 T cell receptor beta chains below come from one sample, sequenced in a study of blood T cell repertoires in COVID-19. Using immunoSEQ multiplex PCR, the repertoire was profiled, and TCRdb retains in-frame clones only, with some absent. The profile shows tens of thousands of clones, 75% to 90% of them singletons. Sequencing input: peripheral blood. Receptor source: an older man with acute or convalescent COVID-19.

The chain uses TRBV6-4 and TRBJ1-2, with D maybe TRBD1 (5 bases). Germline V gives CDR1 MRHNA, CDR2 SNTAGT. The CDR3 has 12 amino acids. V shed 4 bases and J shed 5 bases, with 8 bases lying between them. CDR3: CASSAGGYGYTF. In DNA, the CDR3 is TGTGCCAGCAGTGCCGGGGGTTATGGCTACACCTTC.

The V gene is TRBV19, the J gene TRBJ2-3; TRBD1 matches 7 bases. The junction had 3 bases not matched to a gene; V was cut back by 5 bases and J by 4 bases. Germline V gives CDR1 LNHDA, CDR2 SQIVND (reference sequence). The CDR3 consists of 13 residues. CDR3 bases: TGTGCCAGTAGTGCGCAGGGGGCAGATACGCAGTATTTT. This translates into CASSAQGADTQYF.

Here the CDR3 DNA reads TGTGCCAGCAGCCATCGACTAGGCGAGCAGTACTTC. This translates into CASSHRLGEQYF. This chain links TRBV6-2 or TRBV6-3 with TRBJ2-7; maybe TRBD2 (6 bases). Germline CDR1 and CDR2: MNHEY and SVGEGT. With 6 bases removed from V and 6 bases from J, the gap between germline ends came to 12 bases. The CDR3 contains 12 residues.

This chain's CDR3 is CASSSEGSYNEQFF. In DNA form, the CDR3 reads TGCGCCAGCAGCTCGGAGGGTTCCTACAATGAGCAGTTCTTC. The J gene is TRBJ2-1, the V gene TRBV5-1, with TRBD2 as a possible D gene (6 bases). The V gene lost 3 bases and the J gene lost 1 base, with 8 bases spanning the gap. The CDR3 contains 14 residues. Germline CDR1 and CDR2: SGHRS and YFSETQ.

The chain joins TRBV4-3 to TRBJ1-4, with 10 nucleotides matching TRBD1. V lost 2 bases to trimming and J lost 8 bases; unmatched junction nucleotides: 5. This CDR3 region has 15 residues. The germline gives CDR1 LGHNA, CDR2 YSLEER. CDR3 loop: CASSQRTGGPEKLFF. The CDR3, as DNA: TGCGCCAGCAGCCAAAGGACAGGGGGTCCCGAAAAACTGTTTTTT.

The gene calls are TRBV7-2 and TRBJ2-7; weak D call: TRBD1 (5 bases). CDR1 SGHTA and CDR2 FQGNSA come from the germline V gene. The CDR3 spans 15 residues. Deletions cut 6 bases from V and 4 bases from J, with 19 bases between. The CDR3 here is CASSIGPGSGYEQYF. The CDR3 region has the DNA TGTGCCAGCAGTATAGGGCCAGGGTCGGGTTACGAGCAGTACTTC.

This sequence joins TRBV6-5 and TRBJ1-2; D uncertain. In germline, CDR1 is MNHEY, CDR2 SVGAGI. This CDR3 contains 12 residues. The ends were cut back, 6 bases at V and 8 bases at J, with 13 bases in the middle. CDR3 amino acids: CASREETGGYTF. CDR3 sequence (DNA): TGTGCCAGCAGGGAGGAAACGGGGGGCTACACCTTC.

This rearrangement joins TRBV5-5 to TRBJ2-2; 9 nucleotides line up with TRBD1. The V gene end was trimmed by 4 bases and the J gene end by 4 bases; junction bases not matched to a gene: 14. The CDR3 consists of 18 residues. The germline CDR1 and CDR2 sequences are SGHKS and YYEKEE (reference sequence). The CDR3 DNA follows: TGTGCCAGCAGCCCTACCGGGACAGGGCCCTTAGGCACCGGGGAGCTGTTTTTT. Its protein product is CASSPTGTGPLGTGELFF.

The genes are TRBV18 and TRBJ2-1, with D perhaps TRBD2 (5 bases). Germline-derived CDR1 and CDR2 are KGHSH and LQKENI. V was pared by 1 base and J by 8 bases, with 15 bases between. CDR3 length equals 15 residues. CDR3 sequence: CASSPQELVTHEQFF. As DNA, the CDR3 is TGTGCCAGCTCACCACAAGAACTAGTCACCCATGAGCAGTTCTTC.

The V and J genes are TRBV13 and TRBJ2-5, with 8 bases that match TRBD2. The CDR3 has 16 residues. Trimming removed 2 bases from V and 2 bases from J; junction bases left unmatched: 7. Germline CDR1 and CDR2: PRHDT and FYEKMQ (reference sequence). CDR3 sequence: CASSLTIAGTQETQYF. The CDR3 nucleotides read TGTGCCAGCAGCTTAACCATAGCGGGGACGCAAGAGACCCAGTACTTC.

The gene calls are TRBV10-3 and TRBJ2-7; TRBD1 agrees at 8 bases. J was trimmed by 9 bases and V by 3 bases; bases with no gene match: 4. Germline V gene sequence: CDR1 ENHRY, CDR2 SYGVKD. This CDR3 is built from 12 residues. The CDR3 here is CAISEGQGVQYF. The CDR3 coding sequence is TGTGCCATCAGTGAAGGACAGGGAGTGCAGTACTTC.

The CDR3 bases are TGTGCCAGCAGCTACGACGGCGAGCGACTGTTTTTT. It is translated as CASSYDGERLFF. The chain employs TRBV7-9 and TRBJ1-4; no clear D gene. The CDR3 has 12 amino acids. Between the trimmed V and J ends, which lost 4 bases and 13 bases, there was a span of 13 bases. CDR1 and CDR2 from the germline V gene are SEHNR and FQNEAQ (reference sequence).

The chain links TRBV10-3 to TRBJ1-1; 7 nucleotides line up with TRBD1. The CDR3 has 13 amino acids. V shed 7 bases, J shed 3 bases, and the junction held 5 bases outside the gene matches. Germline-derived CDR1 and CDR2 are ENHRY and SYGVKD. CDR3 coding DNA: TGTGCCATCACCCCAGACAGGGACACTGAAGCTTTCTTT. It codes for CAITPDRDTEAFF.

This chain uses TRBV18 with TRBJ1-2; 9 bases fit TRBD1. The CDR3 has 14 residues. Looked up from germline, CDR1 is KGHSH and CDR2 is LQKENI. After removal of 6 bases from V and 8 bases from J, the junction contained 10 bases not matched to a gene. Here the CDR3 reads CASSSDRGGVGYTF. CDR3 DNA: TGTGCCAGCTCGTCGGACAGGGGCGGAGTGGGCTACACCTTC.

The chain recombines TRBV27 with TRBJ2-2; the match to TRBD2 covers 10 bases. CDR1 is MNHEY and CDR2 is SMNVEV in the germline V gene (reference sequence). The ends lost 7 bases at V and 5 bases at J; junction bases unmatched: 7. CDR3 length: 15 residues. The CDR3 sequence is CASTSSGSRTGELFF. The CDR3 DNA reads TGTGCCAGCACGTCTAGCGGGAGTAGGACCGGGGAGCTGTTTTTT.

The chain carries TRBV4-3 and TRBJ2-1; TRBD2 matches at 13 bases. The germline V gene has CDR1 LGHNA and CDR2 YSLEER. Unmatched junction bases numbered 13, after V lost 0 bases and J lost 8 bases. The CDR3 is made up of 19 amino acids. CDR3 region: CASSQDQTGLAGVWHEQFF. The DNA for the CDR3 is TGCGCCAGCAGCCAAGATCAGACCGGACTAGCGGGAGTCTGGCATGAGCAGTTCTTC.

The chain uses TRBV7-9 and TRBJ2-7, with D perhaps matching TRBD2 (5 bases). The CDR3 is made up of 12 amino acids. Germline assignment: CDR1 SEHNR and CDR2 FQNEAQ (reference sequence). V lost 3 bases, J lost 7 bases, and 10 bases lay in between. CDR3 nucleotides: TGTGCCAGCAGCTTTAGAACGGGGGAGCAGTACTTC. This codes for CASSFRTGEQYF.

The chain carries TRBV7-2 and TRBJ1-4; 7 bases line up with TRBD1. V gave up 1 base and J gave up 2 bases; unmatched junction bases: 1. Germline values: CDR1 SGHTA, CDR2 FQGNSA. CDR3 length: 15 residues. CDR3 in DNA: TGTGCCAGCAGCTTAGAGGGGGCGACTAATGAAAAACTGTTTTTT. Residues: CASSLEGATNEKLFF.

J is TRBJ2-3 and V is TRBV4-3, with D maybe TRBD2 (6 bases). Germline assignment: CDR1 LGHNA and CDR2 YSLEER. CDR3 length: 17 amino acids. Trimming stripped 1 base from V and 4 bases from J, with 18 bases between. The CDR3 DNA reads TGCGCCAGCAGCCAAGGCCCCCAGGGAGGTCAGGCAGATACGCAGTATTTT. This translates into CASSQGPQGGQADTQYF.

This clone is labeled large. One end of the junction varies from germline; a read error may be responsible. In the same sample, other DNA sequences code for this CDR3. The chain joins TRBV9 to TRBJ2-5; 9 nucleotides agree with TRBD2. This CDR3 has 15 residues. Germline loops: CDR1 SGDLS, CDR2 YYNGEE. CDR3 residues: CARRGGGGPQETQYF. The CDR3 bases are TGCGCCCGCCGCGGCGGGGGGGGGCCCCAAGAGACCCAGTACTTC.

This chain uses TRBV28 with TRBJ2-7; 8 nucleotides agree with TRBD1. The germline V gene encodes CDR1 MDHEN and CDR2 SYDVKM. CDR3 size: 11 residues. V lost 11 bases and J lost 3; bases outside the gene matches: 3. The CDR3 DNA sequence: TGTGCCGGGGGACAGGTCTACGAGCAGTACTTC. Translation: CAGGQVYEQYF.

V and J are TRBV12-5 and TRBJ2-1, with D possibly being TRBD1 (5 bases). There are 14 residues in the CDR3. Per the germline V gene, CDR1 is LGHNT and CDR2 is FRNRAP. V gave up 0 bases and J gave up 5 bases, with 8 bases separating them. The CDR3 DNA reads as TGTGCTAGTGGTTTGGTATGGGGCCACAATGAGCAGTTCTTC. It is translated as CASGLVWGHNEQFF.

The CDR3 DNA follows: TGTGCCAGTAGTATACAGGGCCGGGAAAAACTGTTTTTT. Protein sequence: CASSIQGREKLFF. This sequence joins TRBV19 and TRBJ1-4; maybe TRBD1 (5 bases). Looked up from germline, CDR1 is LNHDA and CDR2 is SQIVND (reference sequence). Trimming took off 2 bases at V and 8 bases at J, with 9 bases between the two ends. This CDR3 is built from 13 residues. Together with reference TRBV19 and TRBJ1-4, the CDR3 gives the full variable domain: DGGITQSPKYLFRKEGQNVTLSCEQNLNHDAMYWYRQDPGQGLRLIYYSQIVNDFQKGDIAEGYSVSREKKESFPLTVTSAQKNPTAFYLCASSIQGREKLFFGSGTQLSVL.

The J gene is TRBJ2-1, the V gene TRBV5-1; 15 bases fit TRBD2. The ends lost 2 bases at V and 5 bases at J; junction bases unmatched: 8. The CDR3 sequence is 18 residues long. CDR1 is SGHRS and CDR2 is YFSETQ in the germline V gene. The CDR3 loop reads CASSFPIGLAGGDNEQFF. CDR3 nucleotides: TGCGCCAGCAGCTTCCCAATCGGACTAGCGGGAGGGGACAATGAGCAGTTCTTC.

The sample holds a few counts of this clone. The chain uses TRBV7-8 and TRBJ2-3; no definite D call. Germline V CDR1 and CDR2: SGHVS, FQNEAQ. The CDR3 extends over 14 amino acids. Trimming cost V 5 bases and J 0 bases, with 9 bases left between them. Here the CDR3 DNA reads TGTGCCAGCAGCCCTGGCCCTAGCACAGATACGCAGTATTTT. It codes for CASSPGPSTDTQYF.